One T cell receptor beta chain is described in this entry. There is no known antigen for this receptor. Base qualities are missing; no much larger clone stands one base away. The sample belongs to a study of blood T cell repertoires in COVID-19 (dated by TCRdb to about 2020). The study in broad terms: The collaborator samples originated in the United States, Italy and Spain and spanned the acute and convalescent phases of COVID-19. The prospective study material was composed of cDNA or gDNA derived from T cells, B-cell-depleted T cells, or PBMCs. Deeply sampled blood TCRbeta repertoires from subjects exposed to, actively infected with, or recovered from COVID-19 were included in the dataset. The repertoires were made available in a free public database intended to serve as a resource for research on the immune response to SARS-CoV-2. The samples were drawn from two sources: the first 160 participants of the ongoing ImmuneRACE study, and 1,254 subjects contributed by 6 global collaborators. Nearly every sample came with metadata listing a de-identified subject ID, COVID-19 status, age in years and sex. Where available, HLA class I and class II types were obtained from metadata supplied by the sample provider rather than from assay-based typing. The full study reports these points: How much clinical and demographic metadata was included differed by source and by participant, and the metadata was provided uncurated.

The CDR3 runs 16 residues from the cysteine to the phenylalanine. Only the CDR3 portion is preserved as DNA: 48 bases, with reading frame beginning at the first base. A distance of 17 bases separates the germline ends of V and J, which lose 5 bases and 3 bases respectively. The germline V gene (reference sequence) provides CDR1 LNHDA and CDR2 SQIVND. The immunoSEQ Assay, a bias-controlled multiplex PCR, was used to amplify TCRbeta CDR3 regions from genomic DNA. In the paper's pipeline: Within the assay, amplification of reference gene primers was used to estimate how many nucleated cells each sample contained. To quantify the absolute abundance of each unique TCRbeta CDR3 rearrangement, sequence reads were collapsed and filtered. For each sample, productive Simpson clonality was calculated as the square root of Simpson's diversity index over productive rearrangements. TCRdb took over this immuneACCESS table, retaining in-frame rearrangements with V and J assigned. Such tables are incomplete; in checked studies, under half of the missing clones stem from an unresolved V gene, and the remainder is unexplained. V, J and clone size reflect that table, while D and trimming were determined from the DNA. The sample has approximately 500,000 clones on record, approximately 90% of them singletons. 1.5% to 2% of the sample lies in the top ten.

Participants in the prospective study were enrolled through a virtual design, were aged roughly 18 to 100 years, and lived in about two dozen United States geographic areas. In the prospective study, cohorts were assigned on the basis of participant-reported clinical history obtained from a screening survey and a study questionnaire. ImmuneRACE Cohort 3 recovered participants were defined by two consecutive negative NP/OP PCR tests, healthcare professional clearance, or symptom resolution. Each participant in the prospective study had whole blood, serum and a nasopharyngeal or oropharyngeal swab collected by mobile phlebotomists. Additional blood draws and questionnaires over an approximately two-month period could optionally be provided by prospective study participants. Prospective study blood samples were shipped either frozen or at room temperature before DNA extraction.

The rearrangement joined TRBV19 to TRBJ1-3; the D gene is unclear. This sequence originates from a middle-aged woman who had recovered from COVID-19. The sample taken for sequencing was PBMCs or T cells enriched from blood (not recorded which). The DNA reads as follows: TGTGCCAGTAGTCCCACGCGGGGAGTACGTGGAAACACCATATATTTT. Its translation reads: CASSPTRGVRGNTIYF.